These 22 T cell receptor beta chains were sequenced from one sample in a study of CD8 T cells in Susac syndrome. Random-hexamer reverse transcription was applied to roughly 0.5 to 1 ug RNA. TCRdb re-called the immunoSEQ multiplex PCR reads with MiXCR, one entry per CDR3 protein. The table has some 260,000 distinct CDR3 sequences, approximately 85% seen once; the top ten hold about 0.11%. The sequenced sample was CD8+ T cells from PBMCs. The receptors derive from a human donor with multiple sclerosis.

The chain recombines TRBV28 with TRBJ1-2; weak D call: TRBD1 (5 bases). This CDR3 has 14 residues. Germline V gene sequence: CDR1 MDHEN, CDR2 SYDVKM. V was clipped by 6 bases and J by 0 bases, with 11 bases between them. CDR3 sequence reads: CASRGPDTNYGYTF. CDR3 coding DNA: TGTGCCAGCAGGGGGCCTGACACTAACTATGGCTACACCTTC.

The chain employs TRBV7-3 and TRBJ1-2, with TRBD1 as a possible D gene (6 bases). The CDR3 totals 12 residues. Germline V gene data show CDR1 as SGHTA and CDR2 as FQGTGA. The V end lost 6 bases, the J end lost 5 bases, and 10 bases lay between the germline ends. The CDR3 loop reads CASSLGQYGYTF. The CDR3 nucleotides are TGTGCCAGCAGTCTCGGACAGTATGGCTACACCTTC. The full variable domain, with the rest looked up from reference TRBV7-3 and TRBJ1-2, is GAGVSQTPSNKVTEKGKYVELRCDPISGHTALYWYRQSLGQGPEFLIYFQGTGAADDSGLPNDRFFAVRPEGSVSTLKIQRTERGDSAVYLCASSLGQYGYTFGSGTRLTVV.

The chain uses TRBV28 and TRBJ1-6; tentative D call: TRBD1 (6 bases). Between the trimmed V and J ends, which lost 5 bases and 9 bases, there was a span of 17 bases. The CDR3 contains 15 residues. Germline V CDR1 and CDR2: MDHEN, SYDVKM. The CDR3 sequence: CASSDPLGGGSPLHF. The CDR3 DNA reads TGTGCCAGCAGTGACCCCCTTGGGGGCGGTTCACCCCTCCACTTT.

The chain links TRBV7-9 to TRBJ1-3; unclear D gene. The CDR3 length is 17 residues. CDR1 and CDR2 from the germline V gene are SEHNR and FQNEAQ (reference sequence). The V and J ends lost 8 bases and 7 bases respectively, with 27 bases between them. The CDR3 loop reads CASVGPLPIPTSNTIYF. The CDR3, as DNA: TGTGCCAGCGTTGGGCCACTTCCGATCCCAACCTCCAACACCATATATTTT.

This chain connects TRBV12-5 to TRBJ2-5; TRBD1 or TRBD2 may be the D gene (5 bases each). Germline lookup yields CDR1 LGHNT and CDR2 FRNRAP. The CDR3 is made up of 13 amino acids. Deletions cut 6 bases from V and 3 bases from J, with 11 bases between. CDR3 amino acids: CASGSGTEETQYF. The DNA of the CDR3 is TGTGCTAGTGGCTCCGGGACGGAAGAGACCCAGTACTTC. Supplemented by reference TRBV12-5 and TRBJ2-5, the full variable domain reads DARVTQTPRHKVTEMGQEVTMRCQPILGHNTVFWYRQTMMQGLELLAYFRNRAPLDDSGMPKDRFSAEMPDATLATLKIQPSEPRDSAVYFCASGSGTEETQYFGPGTRLLVL.

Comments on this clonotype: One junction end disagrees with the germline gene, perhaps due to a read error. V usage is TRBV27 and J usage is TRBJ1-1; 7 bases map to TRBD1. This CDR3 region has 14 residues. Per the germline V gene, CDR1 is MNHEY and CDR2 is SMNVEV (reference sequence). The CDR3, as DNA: TGCGCCAGCAGCTTATCAGGGGGGAACACTGAAGCTTTCTTT. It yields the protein CASSLSGGNTEAFF.

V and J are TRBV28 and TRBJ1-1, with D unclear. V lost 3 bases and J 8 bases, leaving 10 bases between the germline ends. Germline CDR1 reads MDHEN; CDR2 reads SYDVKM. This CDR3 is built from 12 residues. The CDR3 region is CASSLGLLEAFF. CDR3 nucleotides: TGTGCCAGCAGTTTGGGGTTATTAGAAGCTTTCTTT.

This CDR3 reads CASSLGIGTFYNEQFF. The CDR3 nucleotides read TGCGCCAGCAGCTTGGGAATCGGGACATTCTACAATGAGCAGTTCTTC. This chain connects TRBV5-1 to TRBJ2-1, with a tentative D call TRBD1 (6 bases). Trimming shortened V by 0 bases and J by 3 bases, and 13 bases separated the two germline ends. Germline-derived CDR1 and CDR2 are SGHRS and YFSETQ. This CDR3 comprises 16 residues.

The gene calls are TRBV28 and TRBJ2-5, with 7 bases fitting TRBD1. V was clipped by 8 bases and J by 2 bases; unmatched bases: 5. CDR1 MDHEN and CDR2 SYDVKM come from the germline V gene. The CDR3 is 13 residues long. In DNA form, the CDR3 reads TGTGCCAGCGCTCGGGACAGTCAAGAGACCCAGTACTTC. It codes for CASARDSQETQYF.

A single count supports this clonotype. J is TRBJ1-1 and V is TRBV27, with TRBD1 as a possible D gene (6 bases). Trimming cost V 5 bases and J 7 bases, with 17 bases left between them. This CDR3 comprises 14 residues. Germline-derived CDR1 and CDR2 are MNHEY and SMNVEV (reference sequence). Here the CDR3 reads CASSIRGGQFEAFF. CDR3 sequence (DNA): TGTGCCAGCAGTATCCGCGGCGGACAGTTTGAAGCTTTCTTT.

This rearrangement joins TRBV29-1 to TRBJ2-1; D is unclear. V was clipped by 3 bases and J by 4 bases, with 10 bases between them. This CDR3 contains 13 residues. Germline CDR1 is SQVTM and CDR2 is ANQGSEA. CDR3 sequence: CSVDRPAYNEQFF. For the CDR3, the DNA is TGCAGCGTTGATCGGCCGGCATACAATGAGCAGTTCTTC.

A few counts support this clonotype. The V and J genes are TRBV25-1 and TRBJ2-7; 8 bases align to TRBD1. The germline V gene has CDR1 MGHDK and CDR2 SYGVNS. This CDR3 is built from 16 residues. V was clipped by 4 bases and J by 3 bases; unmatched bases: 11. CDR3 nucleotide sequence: TGTGCCAGCAGTGGCCCTTCGACAGGGGTGGACTACGAGCAGTACTTC. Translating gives CASSGPSTGVDYEQYF.

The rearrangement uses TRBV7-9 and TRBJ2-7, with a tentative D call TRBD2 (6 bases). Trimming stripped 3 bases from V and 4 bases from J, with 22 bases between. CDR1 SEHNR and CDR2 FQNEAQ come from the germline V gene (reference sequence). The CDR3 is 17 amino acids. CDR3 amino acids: CASSFPISNGGAYEQYF. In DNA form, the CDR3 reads TGTGCCAGCAGCTTCCCTATCTCTAACGGCGGGGCATACGAGCAGTACTTC.

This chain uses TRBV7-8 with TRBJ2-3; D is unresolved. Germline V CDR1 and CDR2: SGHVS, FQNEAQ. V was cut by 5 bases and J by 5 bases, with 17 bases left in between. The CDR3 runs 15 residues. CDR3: CASSPEGKHRDTQYF. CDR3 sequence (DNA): TGTGCCAGCAGCCCGGAAGGTAAACACAGAGATACGCAGTATTTT.

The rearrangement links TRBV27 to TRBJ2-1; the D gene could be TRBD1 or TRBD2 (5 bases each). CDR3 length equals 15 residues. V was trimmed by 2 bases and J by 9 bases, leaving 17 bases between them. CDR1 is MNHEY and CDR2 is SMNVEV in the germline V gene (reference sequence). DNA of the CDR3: TGTGCCAGCAGTTTACGTCCGGTCGGGGACGTTGAGCAGTTCTTC. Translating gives CASSLRPVGDVEQFF.

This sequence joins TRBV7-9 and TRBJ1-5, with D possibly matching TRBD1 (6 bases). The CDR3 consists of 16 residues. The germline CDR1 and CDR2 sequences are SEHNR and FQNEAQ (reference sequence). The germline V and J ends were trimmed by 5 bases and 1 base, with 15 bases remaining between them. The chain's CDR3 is CASSQTLTGSNQPQHF. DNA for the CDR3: TGTGCCAGCAGCCAGACCCTAACAGGGAGCAATCAGCCCCAGCATTTT.

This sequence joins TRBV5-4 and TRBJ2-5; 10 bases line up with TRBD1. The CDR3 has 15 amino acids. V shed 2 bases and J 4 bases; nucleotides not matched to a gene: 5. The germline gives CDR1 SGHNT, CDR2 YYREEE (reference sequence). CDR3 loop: CASSFGQGERETQYF. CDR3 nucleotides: TGTGCCAGCAGCTTCGGACAGGGGGAGAGAGAGACCCAGTACTTC.

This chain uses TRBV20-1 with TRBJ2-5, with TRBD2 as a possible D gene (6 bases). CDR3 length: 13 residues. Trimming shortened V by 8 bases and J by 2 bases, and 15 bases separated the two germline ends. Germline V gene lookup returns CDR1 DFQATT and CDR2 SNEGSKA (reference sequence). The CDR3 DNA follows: TGCAGTACTTCAGAGCGGGCACAAGAGACCCAGTACTTC. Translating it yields CSTSERAQETQYF.

DNA for the CDR3: TGTGCCAGCAGTTTGGTGGCAGCAACTATGAACACTGAAGCTTTCTTT. Residues: CASSLVAATMNTEAFF. This rearrangement joins TRBV27 to TRBJ1-1; the D is unclear. Looked up from germline, CDR1 is MNHEY and CDR2 is SMNVEV (reference sequence). V lost 3 bases and J 0 bases, leaving 14 bases between the germline ends. CDR3 length equals 16 residues.

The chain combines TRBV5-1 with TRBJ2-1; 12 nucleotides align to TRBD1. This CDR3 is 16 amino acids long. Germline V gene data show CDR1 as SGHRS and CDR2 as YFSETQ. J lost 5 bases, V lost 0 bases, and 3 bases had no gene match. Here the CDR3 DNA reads TGCGCCAGCAGCTTGGCCGGGACAGGGGGCAACAATGAGCAGTTCTTC. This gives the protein CASSLAGTGGNNEQFF.

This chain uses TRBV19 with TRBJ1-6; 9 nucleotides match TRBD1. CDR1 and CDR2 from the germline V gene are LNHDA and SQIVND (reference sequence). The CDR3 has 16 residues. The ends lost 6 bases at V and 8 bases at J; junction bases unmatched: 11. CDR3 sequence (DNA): TGTGCCAGTAGCCGTTTATGGGGGGACAGGGATTCACCCCTCCACTTT. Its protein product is CASSRLWGDRDSPLHF.

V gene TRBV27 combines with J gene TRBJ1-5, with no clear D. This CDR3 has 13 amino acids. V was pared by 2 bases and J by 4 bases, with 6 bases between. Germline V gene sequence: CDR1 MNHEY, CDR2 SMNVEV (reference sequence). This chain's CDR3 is CASSLIVNQPQHF. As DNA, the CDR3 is TGTGCCAGCAGTTTAATAGTAAATCAGCCCCAGCATTTT.